Presented here are 5 T cell receptor beta chains from one specimen sequenced in a study of shared clonotypes between healthy human individuals (dated by TCRdb to 2018 to 2021). Library method: the immunoSEQ multiplex PCR assay. TCRdb re-hosts the immuneACCESS table, in-frame sequences only. Its copies lack some clones; in the studies checked, an unresolved V gene accounts for under half of them, and the cause for the rest is not known. This sample has 850,000 to 1,200,000 clones in its table, and 75% of those were observed once. Clones ranked in the top ten supply around 1.5% of the sample. The sequenced material came from memory CD4+ T cells sorted from blood. Read against the paper, the sample's cell subset or site label means: CD45RA-negative fraction. These receptors originate from a young man in good health.

This rearrangement joins TRBV28 to TRBJ1-5; D gene ambiguous. Trimming pared 2 bases from V and 0 bases from J, leaving 8 bases between. Germline V gene data show CDR1 as MDHEN and CDR2 as SYDVKM. The CDR3 extends over 15 amino acids. The CDR3 is CASSLSHYSNQPQHF. Written as DNA, the CDR3 is TGTGCCAGCAGTTTAAGTCATTATAGCAATCAGCCCCAGCATTTT. Drawing the rest from reference TRBV28 and TRBJ1-5, the complete variable domain is DVKVTQSSRYLVKRTGEKVFLECVQDMDHENMFWYRQDPGLGLRLIYFSYDVKMKEKGDIPEGYSVSREKKERFSLILESASTNQTSMYLCASSLSHYSNQPQHFGDGTRLSIL.

The chain employs TRBV7-2 and TRBJ1-3; TRBD1 matches at 7 bases. The CDR3 length is 15 residues. The germline V gene has CDR1 SGHTA and CDR2 FQGNSA. With V trimmed by 5 bases and J by 1 base, 5 bases remained unmatched. CDR3 protein: CASSLRGQSGNTIYF. DNA of the CDR3: TGTGCCAGCAGCCTTCGGGGACAGTCTGGAAACACCATATATTTT.

The chain combines TRBV12-5 with TRBJ2-2; 10 bases match TRBD2. Germline V gene data show CDR1 as LGHNT and CDR2 as FRNRAP. There are 15 residues in the CDR3. Trimming took 1 base from V and 6 from J; bases not matched to a gene: 2. The CDR3 nucleotides read TGTGCTAGTGGTTTGGGGCTAGCGGGAGCCGGGGAGCTGTTTTTT. Translation gives CASGLGLAGAGELFF. Based on the CDR3 plus reference TRBV12-5 and TRBJ2-2, the full variable domain is DARVTQTPRHKVTEMGQEVTMRCQPILGHNTVFWYRQTMMQGLELLAYFRNRAPLDDSGMPKDRFSAEMPDATLATLKIQPSEPRDSAVYFCASGLGLAGAGELFFGEGSRLTVL.

This clone was seen only a few times. The V call is TRBV5-5, the J call TRBJ2-7; a possible D gene is TRBD2 (7 bases). From germline, CDR1 is SGHKS and CDR2 YYEKEE (reference sequence). This CDR3 is built from 15 residues. The V end was cut by 1 base, the J end by 0 bases, with 11 bases between. The CDR3 DNA reads as TGTGCCAGCAGCTTGCTGGGGGGGCACTCCTACGAGCAGTACTTC. Encoded protein: CASSLLGGHSYEQYF.

The genes are TRBV6-6 and TRBJ1-3; D is ambiguous. The CDR3 spans 13 residues. Germline CDR1 reads MNHNY; CDR2 reads SVGAGI (reference sequence). V lost 0 bases, J lost 4 bases, and 4 bases lay in between. CDR3 sequence (DNA): TGTGCCAGCAGTTACTCGGACGGAAACACCATATATTTT. It encodes CASSYSDGNTIYF.